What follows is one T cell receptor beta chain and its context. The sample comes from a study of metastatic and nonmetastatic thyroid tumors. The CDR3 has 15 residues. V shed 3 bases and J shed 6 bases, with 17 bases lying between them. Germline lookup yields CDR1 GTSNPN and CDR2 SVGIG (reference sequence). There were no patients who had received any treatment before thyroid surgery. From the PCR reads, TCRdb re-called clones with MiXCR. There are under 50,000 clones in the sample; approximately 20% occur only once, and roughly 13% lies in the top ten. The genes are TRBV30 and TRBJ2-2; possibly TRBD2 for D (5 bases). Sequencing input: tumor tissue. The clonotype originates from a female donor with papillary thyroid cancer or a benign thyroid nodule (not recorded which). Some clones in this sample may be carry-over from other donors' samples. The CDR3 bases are TGTGCCTGGAGGTCGGCGGGCGAGGATTCCGGGGAGCTGTTTTTT. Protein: CAWRSAGEDSGELFF.